This T cell receptor (beta chain) is drawn from a study of blood T cells in healthy people across ages. The CDR3 sequence is 13 residues long. General study points: Researchers deemed the diversity estimates from one million T cells underestimates.

The use of a sample-barcoded 5' primer and a J-beta primer mix characterized a second PCR of roughly 7 to 11 cycles. One entry per CDR3 protein, called by TCRdb with MiXCR from the 5' RACE reads. The table lists about 730,000 distinct CDR3 sequences, roughly 43% of them singletons, with around a fifth in the top ten. Remarks on this clonotype: As yet, its antigen is unknown.

The chain recombines TRBV12-3 or TRBV12-4 with TRBJ2-4; no clear D. Judging by the DNA end, TRBJ2-7 fits better; the J call may be wrong. The sequencing input was blood. The sequence derives from a woman aged 55-70 years in good health. CDR3 sequence reads: CASNPGPTYEQYF. The CDR3 nucleotides are TGTGCCAGCAACCCCGGACCAACCTACGAGCAGTACTTC.